The 23 T cell receptor beta chains given below trace back to one sample, sequenced in a study of blood T cells in healthy people across ages. Then a second PCR, running roughly 7 to 11 cycles, was carried out with a sample-barcoded 5' primer and a J-beta primer mix. One entry per CDR3 protein, called by TCRdb with MiXCR from the 5' RACE reads. This table has 650,000 to 800,000 distinct CDR3 sequences, under 45% appearing once. Sequencing was carried out using blood. These receptors were taken from a man in his sixties in good health.

This clonotype turned up a few times. The chain employs TRBV6-1 and TRBJ2-7; TRBD1 aligns across 10 bases. Germline loops: CDR1 MNHNS, CDR2 SASEGT. This CDR3 region has 19 residues. With V trimmed by 9 bases and J by 0 bases, 20 bases remained unmatched. The CDR3 spells CASSPLPGQGILSSYEQYF. CDR3 sequence (DNA): TGTGCCAGTAGCCCCCTTCCGGGACAGGGGATTTTGAGCTCCTACGAGCAGTACTTC.

The gene calls are TRBV7-8 and TRBJ2-3; D not certain. Germline CDR1 is SGHVS and CDR2 is FQNEAQ. The CDR3 has 14 amino acids. The V end lost 5 bases, the J end lost 6 bases, and 15 bases lay between the germline ends. CDR3 protein: CASSPSQPWDTQYF. CDR3 DNA: TGTGCCAGCAGCCCATCGCAGCCGTGGGATACGCAGTATTTT.

V and J are TRBV6-5 and TRBJ1-2; D gene uncertain. This CDR3 region has 13 residues. V was pared by 0 bases and J by 7 bases, with 9 bases between. Germline V gives CDR1 MNHEY, CDR2 SVGAGI. The CDR3 DNA sequence: TGTGCCAGCAGTTACTCGACGGAGTGTGGCTACACCTTC. Translated, it gives CASSYSTECGYTF.

This clonotype was observed a few times. The chain recombines TRBV9 with TRBJ2-4; D is possibly TRBD1 (5 bases). This CDR3 has 14 amino acids. Trimming took 0 bases from V and 8 from J, leaving 12 bases between them. From germline, CDR1 is SGDLS and CDR2 YYNGEE. CDR3 DNA: TGTGCCAGCAGCGTAGATCAGGGTTGGGACATTCAGTACTTC. Protein: CASSVDQGWDIQYF.

The chain couples TRBV30 to TRBJ1-5; D is unresolved. The CDR3 spans 13 residues. Germline V gene lookup returns CDR1 GTSNPN and CDR2 SVGIG (reference sequence). The germline V and J ends were trimmed by 2 bases and 4 bases, with 9 bases remaining between them. The chain's CDR3 is CAWSSQDNQPQHF. The CDR3 region has the DNA TGTGCCTGGAGTTCGCAGGATAATCAGCCCCAGCATTTT. The full variable domain, completed using reference TRBV30 and TRBJ1-5, is SQTIHQWPATLVQPVGSPLSLECTVEGTSNPNLYWYRQAAGRGLQLLFYSVGIGQISSEVPQNLSASRPQDRQFILSSKKLLLSDSGFYLCAWSSQDNQPQHFGDGTRLSIL.

The chain uses TRBV20-1 and TRBJ1-5, with D possibly TRBD1 on 6 matching bases. Trimming took 0 bases from V and 8 from J, leaving 14 bases between them. The V gene's germline CDR1 is DFQATT and CDR2 SNEGSKA (reference sequence). The CDR3 has 14 residues. Here the CDR3 DNA reads TGCAGTGCTAGAGAAGGGGGAAAAAGGGAGCCCCAGCATTTT. It translates to CSAREGGKREPQHF.

The V call is TRBV29-1, the J call TRBJ2-3, with D possibly TRBD2 on 5 matching bases. The V gene lost 6 bases and the J gene lost 0 bases, with 13 bases spanning the gap. The CDR3 runs to 14 residues. Germline V gene sequence: CDR1 SQVTM, CDR2 ANQGSEA. CDR3 sequence reads: CSVLPAESTDTQYF. In nucleotides, the CDR3 is TGCAGCGTCCTTCCAGCGGAAAGCACAGATACGCAGTATTTT.

V and J are TRBV13 and TRBJ2-7; weak D call: TRBD1 (6 bases). The CDR3 runs to 18 residues. In germline, CDR1 is PRHDT, CDR2 FYEKMQ (reference sequence). With 2 bases removed from V and 6 bases from J, the gap between germline ends came to 26 bases. The CDR3 sequence is CASSLRDRTEGWIGEQYF. The CDR3 nucleotides are TGTGCCAGCAGCTTAAGAGACAGGACAGAAGGATGGATCGGCGAGCAGTACTTC.

The CDR3 bases are TGCGCCAGCAGCTTGGTTCCTGGACAGCTGAACACTGAAGCTTTCTTT. Its protein is CASSLVPGQLNTEAFF. The chain is built from TRBV5-1 and TRBJ1-1, with a weak D call TRBD1 (6 bases). With 0 bases removed from V and 0 bases from J, the gap between germline ends came to 12 bases. This CDR3 spans 16 amino acids. Germline CDR1 SGHRS, CDR2 YFSETQ.

The chain links TRBV15 to TRBJ1-5, with TRBD1 identical over 9 bases. Germline CDR1 LNHNV, CDR2 YYDKDF (reference sequence). With V trimmed by 0 bases and J by 3 bases, 9 bases remained unmatched. The CDR3 runs to 18 residues. CDR3 protein: CATSRDGTGSPLNQPQHF. The CDR3 region has the DNA TGTGCCACCAGCAGAGATGGGACAGGGTCGCCTCTCAATCAGCCCCAGCATTTT.

The chain has TRBV6-1 and TRBJ1-4; 9 positions agree with TRBD1. The CDR3 sequence is 14 residues long. V was pared by 6 bases and J by 7 bases, with 6 bases of the junction left unmatched. Germline V lookup: CDR1 MNHNS, CDR2 SASEGT. CDR3: CASRMGQGGEKLFF. In nucleotides, the CDR3 is TGTGCCAGCAGAATGGGACAGGGTGGTGAAAAACTGTTTTTT.

The chain carries TRBV20-1 and TRBJ2-1; no definite D call. The CDR3 is 15 amino acids. Trimming removed 0 bases at V and 0 bases at J, with 9 bases between. CDR1 is DFQATT and CDR2 is SNEGSKA in the germline V gene (reference sequence). CDR3 bases: TGCAGTGCTAGAGACTGGACCCTCTCCTACAATGAGCAGTTCTTC. Encoded protein: CSARDWTLSYNEQFF.

The chain has TRBV3-1 and TRBJ2-5; D not certain. The CDR3 spans 14 residues. The germline V gene has CDR1 LGHDT and CDR2 YNNKEL (reference sequence). Trimming pared 6 bases from V and 0 bases from J, leaving 11 bases between. The CDR3, as DNA: TGTGCCAGCAGTCTCCGGGCGTACCAAGAGACCCAGTACTTC. It specifies CASSLRAYQETQYF.

This chain joins TRBV27 and TRBJ1-2, with D maybe TRBD1 (6 bases). Trimming took 1 base from V and 10 from J, leaving 13 bases between them. This CDR3 is 13 amino acids long. In germline, CDR1 is MNHEY, CDR2 SMNVEV (reference sequence). CDR3 amino acids: CASSLLGADPYTF. As DNA, the CDR3 is TGTGCCAGCAGTTTATTGGGGGCAGACCCCTACACCTTC.

The chain has TRBV20-1 and TRBJ2-5; 9 bases agree with TRBD1. The CDR3 consists of 14 residues. The V and J ends lost 2 bases and 0 bases, in that order; junction bases with no gene match: 1. Looked up from germline, CDR1 is DFQATT and CDR2 is SNEGSKA (reference sequence). The CDR3 DNA reads as TGCAGTGCTAGAAGGGACAGGGACCAAGAGACCCAGTACTTC. This gives the protein CSARRDRDQETQYF.

This clonotype was picked up one time. At one of its ends the junction is not consistent with the germline gene, which may arise from a read error. The chain links TRBV7-2 to TRBJ2-1, with 15 bases matching TRBD2. CDR1 SGHTA and CDR2 FQGNSA come from the germline V gene. The CDR3 runs to 19 residues. CDR3 amino acids: CANSLPPGTSGGPYNEQFF. Here the CDR3 DNA reads TGTGCCAACAGCTTACCCCCCGGGACTAGCGGGGGGCCCTACAATGAGCAGTTCTTC.

In this sample, this clonotype turned up once. This may stem from a read error, because a much larger clone lies one nucleotide away. This sequence joins TRBV10-3 and TRBJ2-6; D might be TRBD1 (5 bases). The CDR3 loop spans 16 amino acids. Germline V gives CDR1 ENHRY, CDR2 SYGVKD. The CDR3 nucleotides are TGTGCCATCGGGGATATGTCAGCCTCTGGGGCCAACGTCCCGACTTTC. Its translation is CAIGDMSASGANVPTF.

The chain has TRBV5-1 and TRBJ2-4, with a weak D call TRBD1 (6 bases). Matching the DNA end better, TRBJ2-7 makes the J call doubtful. The CDR3 has 13 residues. CDR1 is SGHRS and CDR2 is YFSETQ in the germline V gene. The DNA for the CDR3 is TGCGCCAGCAGCTTGGCCTGGGACACCGAGCAGTACTTC. Translated: CASSLAWDTEQYF.

This clonotype was counted a single time. This chain joins TRBV7-2 and TRBJ2-5; 14 bases align to TRBD2. The J call may not be correct, given that the DNA end is closer to TRBJ2-7. The CDR3 has 17 amino acids. Germline CDR1 and CDR2: SGHTA and FQGNSA. The CDR3 DNA reads TGTGCCAGCAGCTTTAGGACTAGCGGGGGGCTGGCCTACGAGCAGTACTTC. Translated: CASSFRTSGGLAYEQYF.

The genes are TRBV6-2 or TRBV6-3 and TRBJ1-1; D not resolved. The V gene's germline CDR1 is MNHEY and CDR2 SVGEGT. V shed 7 bases and J shed 0 bases, with 9 bases lying between them. The CDR3 totals 13 residues. Here the CDR3 reads CASKRVMNTEAFF. The CDR3 DNA reads TGTGCCAGCAAAAGAGTCATGAACACTGAAGCTTTCTTT.

The chain recombines TRBV5-6 with TRBJ2-2; D may be TRBD2 (6 bases). Between the trimmed V and J ends, which lost 2 bases and 6 bases, there was a span of 8 bases. Germline assignment: CDR1 SGHDT and CDR2 YYEEEE. The CDR3 loop spans 13 amino acids. CDR3 amino acids: CASSFGGPGELFF. The CDR3 DNA reads as TGTGCCAGCAGCTTCGGGGGACCCGGGGAGCTGTTTTTT.

V and J are TRBV6-1 and TRBJ2-7; 11 positions match TRBD2. Per the germline V gene, CDR1 is MNHNS and CDR2 is SASEGT. The CDR3 loop spans 16 amino acids. Trimming took 5 bases from V and 3 from J; bases not matched to a gene: 9. CDR3 protein: CASSSAQLAGDYEQYF. The CDR3 coding sequence is TGTGCCAGCAGTTCGGCACAACTAGCGGGGGACTACGAGCAGTACTTC.

The chain recombines TRBV2 with TRBJ2-7, with 8 bases lining up with TRBD2. Unmatched junction bases numbered 7, after V lost 6 bases and J lost 0 bases. CDR3 size: 15 residues. Germline V gives CDR1 SNHLY, CDR2 FYNNEI. The CDR3 sequence is CASRNTGGPSYEQYF. DNA of the CDR3: TGTGCCAGCAGGAACACGGGGGGGCCCTCCTACGAGCAGTACTTC.